This TCR beta chain was profiled in a study of blood T cell repertoires in COVID-19. Study overall: The United States, Italy and Spain were the sources of the acute and convalescent COVID-19 samples. PBMCs, B-cell-depleted T cells, or T cells provided the cDNA or gDNA that made up the material.

Source study methods: Amplification of reference gene primers provided the estimated nucleated cell counts. TCRdb keeps only in-frame clones here, not all; method: immunoSEQ multiplex PCR. That table gives V, J and clone size, and the DNA gave D and trimming. Of about 130,000 clones listed, about 88% are singletons. The TCR sequence derives from a man aged 45-60 years with active COVID-19. Sequencing input: peripheral blood.

The CDR3 sequence: CASSPAGRQRGYTF. In DNA, the CDR3 is TGCGCCAGCAGCCCCGCGGGGCGTCAGAGGGGCTACACCTTC. This rearrangement joins TRBV5-1 to TRBJ1-2; D possibly corresponds to TRBD1 (5 bases). CDR3 length: 14 amino acids. V shed 4 bases and J shed 8 bases, with 18 bases lying between them. The germline V gene has CDR1 SGHRS and CDR2 YFSETQ.